The next 21 T cell receptor beta chains were all read from a single sample in a study of blood T cell repertoires in COVID-19. Data came from immunoSEQ multiplex PCR; TCRdb stores just in-frame clones and leaves some out. The data hold some 100,000 clones, with more than 75% observed a single time. Sequencing used peripheral blood. Receptors were obtained from a human donor in a cohort sampled during active COVID-19.

V usage is TRBV13 and J usage is TRBJ2-6; D is ambiguous. The CDR3 spans 15 residues. Germline CDR1 PRHDT, CDR2 FYEKMQ (reference sequence). Trimming removed 5 bases from V and 1 base from J, with 9 bases in between. The CDR3 sequence is CASSARTSGANVLTF. The CDR3 nucleotides read TGTGCCAGCAGCGCTCGAACTTCTGGGGCCAACGTCCTGACTTTC.

This clone came up a few times. The rearrangement links TRBV6-6 to TRBJ1-4; no clear D. This CDR3 contains 13 residues. Deletions cut 11 bases from V and 5 bases from J, with 15 bases between. Looked up from germline, CDR1 is MNHNY and CDR2 is SVGAGI (reference sequence). CDR3 sequence (DNA): TGTGCCGTCCGGAGGGCCAAAAATGAAAAACTGTTTTTT. Translated, it gives CAVRRAKNEKLFF.

V usage is TRBV7-8 and J usage is TRBJ2-1; D is uncertain. Germline V gene sequence: CDR1 SGHVS, CDR2 FQNEAQ. V dropped 5 bases and J dropped 8 bases, with 10 bases sitting between them. The CDR3 contains 12 residues. The chain's CDR3 is CASSRNLDEQFF. In DNA, the CDR3 is TGTGCCAGCAGCCGCAACTTGGATGAGCAGTTCTTC.

The genes are TRBV7-2 and TRBJ1-2; no clear D. Trimming cost V 2 bases and J 8 bases, with 9 bases left between them. The CDR3 runs to 12 residues. Germline lookup yields CDR1 SGHTA and CDR2 FQGNSA. The CDR3: CASSLRLGGYTF. DNA for the CDR3: TGTGCCAGCAGCTTAAGACTCGGCGGCTACACCTTC. Full variable domain (missing parts from reference TRBV7-2 and TRBJ1-2): GAGVSQSPSNKVTEKGKDVELRCDPISGHTALYWYRQSLGQGLEFLIYFQGNSAPDKSGLPSDRFSAERTGGSVSTLTIQRTQQEDSAVYLCASSLRLGGYTFGSGTRLTVV.

The rearrangement uses TRBV7-2 and TRBJ2-4, with TRBD1 as a possible D gene (5 bases). Trimming shortened V by 2 bases and J by 6 bases, and 11 bases separated the two germline ends. The germline CDR1 and CDR2 sequences are SGHTA and FQGNSA. The CDR3 totals 14 residues. The CDR3 sequence is CASSLQQDLNIQYF. In nucleotides, the CDR3 is TGTGCCAGCAGCTTACAACAGGACCTAAACATTCAGTACTTC.

This clone has just a few counts. The J gene is TRBJ2-7, the V gene TRBV6-5, with a tentative D call TRBD2 (6 bases). The V end was cut by 0 bases, the J end by 3 bases, with 12 bases between. Germline V lookup: CDR1 MNHEY, CDR2 SVGAGI. The CDR3 has 15 amino acids. CDR3 residues: CASSYSMRLGYEQYF. CDR3 DNA: TGTGCCAGCAGTTACTCGATGCGACTAGGCTACGAGCAGTACTTC.

V is TRBV18 and J is TRBJ1-5; D is uncertain. V was pared by 3 bases and J by 3 bases, with 9 bases between. Looked up from germline, CDR1 is KGHSH and CDR2 is LQKENI. The CDR3 length is 14 residues. The CDR3, as DNA: TGTGCCAGCTCACCCTACGCGGACAATCAGCCCCAGCATTTT. Its translation: CASSPYADNQPQHF.

The genes are TRBV3-1 (or the pseudogene TRBV3-2) and TRBJ1-5; D ambiguous. The V gene lost 5 bases and the J gene lost 6 bases, with 17 bases spanning the gap. The V gene's germline CDR1 is LGHDT and CDR2 YNNKEL (reference sequence). This CDR3 has 15 residues. The CDR3 sequence: CASSLTTGPTQPQHF. CDR3 DNA: TGTGCCAGCAGCTTGACAACCGGCCCGACTCAGCCCCAGCATTTT.

This clone was seen once. The genes are TRBV12-5 and TRBJ2-1, with 10 bases matching TRBD2. V shed 5 bases, J shed 6 bases, and the junction held 4 bases outside the gene matches. The V gene's germline CDR1 is LGHNT and CDR2 FRNRAP. CDR3 size: 14 residues. The CDR3 is CASGLRTSGNEQFF. In DNA, the CDR3 is TGTGCTAGTGGTCTCCGGACTAGCGGCAATGAGCAGTTCTTC.

The chain uses TRBV9 and TRBJ2-3, with D possibly TRBD2 on 5 matching bases. Germline CDR1 is SGDLS and CDR2 is YYNGEE. CDR3 length: 15 residues. V was clipped by 0 bases and J by 0 bases, with 8 bases between them. The CDR3 DNA sequence: TGTGCCAGCAGCGTAGGGTTAGCGAGCACAGATACGCAGTATTTT. Its protein is CASSVGLASTDTQYF.

This clone was seen a handful of times. The gene calls are TRBV5-1 and TRBJ2-7, with 8 nucleotides matching TRBD1. V shed 0 bases and J 3 bases; nucleotides not matched to a gene: 5. This CDR3 comprises 15 residues. Germline assignment: CDR1 SGHRS and CDR2 YFSETQ. The CDR3 here is CASSLAQGVIYEQYF. The CDR3, as DNA: TGCGCCAGCAGCTTGGCACAGGGGGTCATCTACGAGCAGTACTTC.

This sequence joins TRBV28 and TRBJ2-3, with a possible D match to TRBD2 (5 bases). This CDR3 contains 14 residues. The germline gives CDR1 MDHEN, CDR2 SYDVKM. V was pared by 5 bases and J by 1 base, with 10 bases between. The CDR3 here is CASSPSLGTDTQYF. DNA for the CDR3: TGTGCCAGCAGTCCCTCACTAGGCACAGATACGCAGTATTTT.

In DNA, the CDR3 is TGTGCCAGCAGGACGGACAGGGGGCAAGGCACAGATACGCAGTATTTT. Amino acid sequence: CASRTDRGQGTDTQYF. The chain combines TRBV2 with TRBJ2-3, with 11 bases identical to TRBD1. The CDR3 runs to 16 residues. Losses at the gene ends were 6 bases for V and 1 base for J; bases not matched to a gene: 6. In germline, CDR1 is SNHLY, CDR2 FYNNEI. The complete variable domain, with remaining parts taken from reference TRBV2 and TRBJ2-3, reads EPEVTQTPSHQVTQMGQEVILRCVPISNHLYFYWYRQILGQKVEFLVSFYNNEISEKSEIFDDQFSVERPDGSNFTLKIRSTKLEDSAMYFCASRTDRGQGTDTQYFGPGTRLTVL.

This clone has just one count. The chain carries TRBV5-1 and TRBJ2-5; the match to TRBD1 covers 12 bases. The CDR3 consists of 15 residues. The germline V gene encodes CDR1 SGHRS and CDR2 YFSETQ. V shed 2 bases and J 5 bases; nucleotides not matched to a gene: 4. CDR3 nucleotides: TGCGCCAGCAGCTTCGGGACAGGGGGCAAGGAGACCCAGTACTTC. It yields the protein CASSFGTGGKETQYF. Full variable domain (rest looked up from reference TRBV5-1 and TRBJ2-5): KAGVTQTPRYLIKTRGQQVTLSCSPISGHRSVSWYQQTPGQGLQFLFEYFSETQRNKGNFPGRFSGRQFSNSRSEMNVSTLELGDSALYLCASSFGTGGKETQYFGPGTRLLVL.

The chain joins TRBV5-1 to TRBJ1-1; TRBD1 might be the D (5 bases). The germline V and J ends were trimmed by 0 bases and 5 bases, with 14 bases remaining between them. This CDR3 has 15 amino acids. Germline values: CDR1 SGHRS, CDR2 YFSETQ. Here the CDR3 DNA reads TGCGCCAGCAGCTTGGGTCGGGGGTTGATAACTGAAGCTTTCTTT. Protein product: CASSLGRGLITEAFF.

V usage is TRBV7-9 and J usage is TRBJ2-2; D is undetermined. The germline V and J ends were trimmed by 8 bases and 4 bases, with 14 bases remaining between them. CDR1 is SEHNR, CDR2 FQNEAQ, per germline (reference sequence). This CDR3 contains 14 residues. The CDR3 is CASGFGLATGELFF. The CDR3 DNA reads as TGTGCCAGCGGGTTTGGGCTGGCCACCGGGGAGCTGTTTTTT.

This chain connects TRBV10-3 to TRBJ1-1; the D gene is possibly TRBD1 (6 bases). There are 15 residues in the CDR3. V dropped 0 bases and J dropped 1 base, with 9 bases sitting between them. The germline V gene has CDR1 ENHRY and CDR2 SYGVKD. The CDR3 is CAISESDRTNTEAFF. The CDR3 bases are TGTGCCATCAGTGAGTCGGACAGAACGAACACTGAAGCTTTCTTT.

J is TRBJ1-2 and V is TRBV27; D might be TRBD1 (5 bases). There are 13 residues in the CDR3. The germline V gene encodes CDR1 MNHEY and CDR2 SMNVEV (reference sequence). The V and J ends lost 1 base and 6 bases respectively, with 9 bases between them. The CDR3 sequence: CASSLYGGDGYTF. CDR3 nucleotides: TGTGCCAGCAGTTTATACGGGGGGGATGGCTACACCTTC.

The rearrangement uses TRBV19 and TRBJ1-1, with 7 nucleotides matching TRBD1. V was clipped by 6 bases and J by 0 bases; unmatched bases: 7. Germline CDR1 reads LNHDA; CDR2 reads SQIVND (reference sequence). The CDR3 totals 15 residues. In DNA, the CDR3 is TGTGCCAGTAGACCGGGACAGAATATGAACACTGAAGCTTTCTTT. Translation gives CASRPGQNMNTEAFF.

In nucleotides, the CDR3 is TGTGCCACCAGCAGATTCCCCCAGGGCTACGAGCAGTACTTC. As protein: CATSRFPQGYEQYF. The genes are TRBV15 and TRBJ2-7; tentatively, D is TRBD1 (5 bases). Per the germline V gene, CDR1 is LNHNV and CDR2 is YYDKDF (reference sequence). The CDR3 length is 14 residues. The ends were cut back, 2 bases at V and 3 bases at J, with 11 bases in the middle.

The chain combines TRBV7-9 with TRBJ1-1; D gene ambiguous. CDR1 SEHNR and CDR2 FQNEAQ come from the germline V gene (reference sequence). The CDR3 is made up of 11 amino acids. Trimming left V 4 bases short and J 3 bases short, with 3 bases between. CDR3 DNA: TGTGCCAGCAGCTCGTACACTGAAGCTTTCTTT. Translated: CASSSYTEAFF.